These 12 T cell receptor beta chains were all obtained from the same sample, sequenced in a study of T cell responses to AZD1222 COVID-19 vaccine. The table came from immunoSEQ multiplex PCR; TCRdb's copy has only in-frame clones and leaves some out. The data contain over 150,000 clones, 88% of them singletons. The input for sequencing was peripheral blood, taken 28 days after the second AZD1222 dose. These receptors all stem from an adult who received the AZD1222 COVID-19 vaccine.

This clone appeared once. This chain connects TRBV7-9 to TRBJ2-7, with TRBD1 as a possible D gene (6 bases). V lost 5 bases to trimming and J lost 5 bases, with 13 bases between them. This CDR3 region has 13 residues. The V gene's germline CDR1 is SEHNR and CDR2 FQNEAQ (reference sequence). The DNA for the CDR3 is TGTGCCAGCAGCCCCCGGGACATCCACGAGCAGTACTTC. This translates into CASSPRDIHEQYF.

V usage is TRBV6-6 and J usage is TRBJ1-1; 7 nucleotides line up with TRBD1. Germline CDR1 reads MNHNY; CDR2 reads SVGAGI (reference sequence). With V trimmed by 4 bases and J by 8 bases, 7 bases remained unmatched. The length of the CDR3 is 13 residues. Here the CDR3 DNA reads TGTGCCAGCAGTTTTCTAACAGGGGCCGAAGCTTTCTTT. The encoded protein is CASSFLTGAEAFF.

This rearrangement joins TRBV7-8 to TRBJ1-1; D gene uncertain. Trimming took 0 bases from V and 4 from J, leaving 6 bases between them. The CDR3 is 13 amino acids. CDR1 SGHVS and CDR2 FQNEAQ come from the germline V gene. The DNA for the CDR3 is TGTGCCAGCAGCTTAGCTACGGGCACTGAAGCTTTCTTT. Translated: CASSLATGTEAFF.

This sequence joins TRBV30 and TRBJ1-6, with 9 bases that match TRBD1. Per the germline V gene, CDR1 is GTSNPN and CDR2 is SVGIG (reference sequence). This CDR3 is built from 19 residues. Germline trimming cut 4 bases from V and 4 bases from J; bases unmatched to any gene: 17. The CDR3 protein is CAWTPPRPGQGGYNSPLHF. The CDR3 DNA reads TGTGCCTGGACCCCACCACGTCCGGGACAGGGAGGTTATAATTCACCCCTCCACTTT. Full variable domain (missing parts from reference TRBV30 and TRBJ1-6): SQTIHQWPATLVQPVGSPLSLECTVEGTSNPNLYWYRQAAGRGLQLLFYSVGIGQISSEVPQNLSASRPQDRQFILSSKKLLLSDSGFYLCAWTPPRPGQGGYNSPLHFGNGTRLTVT.

V gene TRBV6-1 combines with J gene TRBJ1-4; D might be TRBD1 (5 bases). The V gene lost 1 base and the J gene lost 4 bases, with 10 bases spanning the gap. The CDR3 is 15 residues long. Germline V gene sequence: CDR1 MNHNS, CDR2 SASEGT. The CDR3 DNA reads TGTGCCAGCAGTGAAGTCTTCGGGGGTAATGAAAAACTGTTTTTT. Translated: CASSEVFGGNEKLFF.

This chain joins TRBV6-1 and TRBJ1-4; D is unresolved. CDR3 length: 15 amino acids. With 1 base removed from V and 0 bases from J, the gap between germline ends came to 6 bases. The germline V gene encodes CDR1 MNHNS and CDR2 SASEGT. The CDR3 spells CASSEVMATNEKLFF. The CDR3 DNA sequence: TGTGCCAGCAGTGAAGTGATGGCAACTAATGAAAAACTGTTTTTT.

The J gene is TRBJ1-4, the V gene TRBV19; D gene ambiguous. Germline CDR1 LNHDA, CDR2 SQIVND (reference sequence). With 4 bases removed from V and 0 bases from J, the gap between germline ends came to 3 bases. This CDR3 spans 13 amino acids. CDR3 amino acids: CASSRATNEKLFF. In DNA, the CDR3 is TGTGCCAGTAGTAGGGCAACTAATGAAAAACTGTTTTTT.

The rearrangement links TRBV5-1 to TRBJ2-2; D gene ambiguous. The ends were cut back, 1 base at V and 1 base at J, with 5 bases in the middle. CDR3 length: 14 residues. CDR1 is SGHRS, CDR2 YFSETQ, per germline. CDR3 nucleotides: TGCGCCAGCAGCTTGACGGTGAACACCGGGGAGCTGTTTTTT. Translated, it gives CASSLTVNTGELFF.

The chain has TRBV6-2 or TRBV6-3 and TRBJ1-5; 8 bases align to TRBD1. The CDR3 runs 15 residues. Unmatched junction bases numbered 5, after V lost 5 bases and J lost 2 bases. The V gene's germline CDR1 is MNHEY and CDR2 SVGEGT. DNA of the CDR3: TGTGCCAGCAGTACAGGGGGGGGAGGCAATCAGCCCCAGCATTTT. Its translation: CASSTGGGGNQPQHF.

This rearrangement joins TRBV19 to TRBJ2-7; possibly TRBD1 or TRBD2 for D (5 bases each). This CDR3 has 15 residues. Germline V gene lookup returns CDR1 LNHDA and CDR2 SQIVND (reference sequence). V gave up 2 bases and J gave up 5 bases, with 16 bases separating them. This CDR3 reads CASSISGIGADEQYF. CDR3 DNA: TGTGCCAGTAGTATATCAGGGATCGGGGCGGACGAGCAGTACTTC. Full variable domain (rest looked up from reference TRBV19 and TRBJ2-7): DGGITQSPKYLFRKEGQNVTLSCEQNLNHDAMYWYRQDPGQGLRLIYYSQIVNDFQKGDIAEGYSVSREKKESFPLTVTSAQKNPTAFYLCASSISGIGADEQYFGPGTRLTVT.

The gene calls are TRBV19 and TRBJ1-2; TRBD1 matches 9 bases. Trimming took 5 bases from V and 2 from J; bases not matched to a gene: 3. CDR1 is LNHDA and CDR2 is SQIVND in the germline V gene (reference sequence). The CDR3 spans 14 residues. CDR3 region: CASSSGTGNYGYTF. The CDR3 nucleotides are TGTGCCAGTAGTTCCGGGACAGGGAACTATGGCTACACCTTC.

The chain recombines TRBV7-2 with TRBJ2-1; D call uncertain. Deletions cut 0 bases from V and 5 bases from J, with 8 bases between. The germline V gene encodes CDR1 SGHTA and CDR2 FQGNSA. The CDR3 extends over 14 amino acids. This CDR3 is CASSLARGNNEQFF. The CDR3 region has the DNA TGTGCCAGCAGCTTAGCGAGAGGAAACAATGAGCAGTTCTTC.